Given below is one T cell receptor (beta chain) in context. Its specificity is not known. This CDR3 comprises 19 residues. The V and J ends lost 3 bases and 6 bases, in that order; junction bases with no gene match: 15. Germline V CDR1 and CDR2: MGHRA, YSYEKL. The immunoSEQ assay was version 4, run in survey mode. TCRdb's copy holds only in-frame clones and misses some; the assay was immunoSEQ multiplex PCR. The sample shows approximately 26,000 clones, around 82% of them seen only once. This entry comes from a study of persistence of HIV-infected CD4 T cells. Looking at the study overall: Median time on suppressive ART was 7 to 9 years. A couple of participants gave one leukapheresis sample; others gave up to roughly 180 mL blood repeatedly.

Stimulation used 10 ug/mL lysate from CMV-infected fibroblasts. Sorted nonresponding memory CD4+ T cells were CD40L-negative, CD69-negative, CD45RO-high. These HIV-1-infected adults initiated suppressive ART in chronic infection. The gene calls are TRBV4-1 and TRBJ2-2, with TRBD2 matching 11 bases. Here the sequenced sample was CD4+ T cells sorted from PBMCs after roughly 18-hour stimulation, taken from a patient who received antiretroviral therapy. This clonotype originated in an adult woman with HIV who was CMV-seropositive. CDR3 in amino acids: CASSQGIAGGLMSAGELFF. The DNA for the CDR3 is TGCGCCAGCAGCCAGGGAATAGCGGGGGGGCTAATGTCAGCCGGGGAGCTGTTTTTT.